Listed below are T cell receptor beta chains from one sample, sequenced in a study of CD8+ T cells in alopecia areata. Clones were sequenced by immunoSEQ multiplex PCR, and TCRdb holds only the in-frame ones, with some missing. The sample has 150,000 or so clones, approximately 48% seen once; the top ten hold roughly a sixth. The sample here was CD8+ T cells sorted from blood, taken at week 0. These receptor sequences come from a human donor with alopecia areata. Each CDR3 is given with its conserved first and last residue. Each record gives: J gene, V gene, D gene, CDR3 length, clone size, CDR3 DNA, CDR3 protein. D genes are given only for firm matches. Expanded clones get a size class; other rows say once, few or many, or leave the size out.

>TRBJ2-1|TRBV27|TRBD2|15|NA
TGTGCCAGCAGCCTCGGACTAGCGGGGAGGGATGAGCAGTTCTTC
CASSLGLAGRDEQFF
>TRBJ1-2|TRBV7-9|TRBD1|17|once
TGTGCCAGCAGCGCAACGACAGGGGGGCGTACTAACTATGGCTACACCTTC
CASSATTGGRTNYGYTF
>TRBJ2-5|TRBV4-1|NA|14|NA
TGCGCCAGCAGCCAAGTAGGAACGGAAGAGACCCAGTACTTC
CASSQVGTEETQYF
>TRBJ2-1|TRBV5-1|TRBD2|16|NA
TGCGCCAGCAGCTTAAACCTAGCGGGGGGTTACAATGAGCAGTTCTTC
CASSLNLAGGYNEQFF
>TRBJ1-1|TRBV29-1|NA|12|few
TGCAGCGTTGTTCCCCGGGGGGCTGAAGCTTTCTTT
CSVVPRGAEAFF
>TRBJ2-5|TRBV10-3|NA|12|NA
TGTGCCATCAGCGATGTGGGGGAGACCCAGTACTTC
CAISDVGETQYF
>TRBJ2-2|TRBV27|TRBD1|17|NA
TGTGCCAGCAGTTTCTTCGGGACAGGCCCTTACACCGGGGAGCTGTTTTTT
CASSFFGTGPYTGELFF
>TRBJ2-7|TRBV5-6|NA|12|NA
TGTGCCAGCAGCTTGTCGTCCTACGAGCAGTACTTC
CASSLSSYEQYF
>TRBJ2-7|TRBV7-9|NA|13|NA
TGTGCCAGCAGCCCGACAGCCTCCTACGAGCAGTACTTC
CASSPTASYEQYF
>TRBJ2-5|TRBV5-1|NA|14|NA
TGCGCCAGCAGCTCGAGACGGAACGGGGAGACCCAGTACTTC
CASSSRRNGETQYF
>TRBJ1-1|TRBV6-1|NA|11|NA
TGTGCCACCATCATGAACACTGAAGCTTTCTTT
CATIMNTEAFF
>TRBJ1-6|TRBV27|NA|13|NA
TGTGCCAGCTTCCCAGGAGGAAATTCACCCCTCCACTTT
CASFPGGNSPLHF
>TRBJ2-3|TRBV2|NA|16|NA
TGTGCCAGCGCGGTTGGAGGGGGAGGGCCCGCAGATACGCAGTATTTT
CASAVGGGGPADTQYF
>TRBJ1-1|TRBV7-9|NA|15|NA
TGTGCCAGCAGTCCTGGATTTCCCATGAACACTGAAGCTTTCTTT
CASSPGFPMNTEAFF
>TRBJ2-4|TRBV27|NA|15|NA
TGTGCCAGCAGTTTCCGCCTCGGCTTGGCGAACATTCAGTACTTC
CASSFRLGLANIQYF
>TRBJ2-7|TRBV10-2|NA|14|NA
TGCGCCAGCACCCCAAACCCAATTTCCTACGAGCAGTACTTC
CASTPNPISYEQYF
>TRBJ2-7|TRBV11-2|NA|14|NA
TGTGCCAGCAGCGTCCGGGCCCGAGCCCACGAGCAGTACTTC
CASSVRARAHEQYF
>TRBJ2-7|TRBV5-1|NA|14|NA
TGCGCCAGCAGCTTGGACCAGGGGAGCCACGAGCAGTACTTC
CASSLDQGSHEQYF
>TRBJ1-2|TRBV29-1|NA|12|NA
TGCAGCGTTGAAGATAATGGGCCTGGCTACACCTTC
CSVEDNGPGYTF
>TRBJ1-1|TRBV25-1|NA|13|NA
TGTGCCAGCAGTGGAATCATGAACACTGAAGCTTTCTTT
CASSGIMNTEAFF
>TRBJ2-7|TRBV30|NA|16|NA
TGTGCCTGGAGAGGACCCCTGAGAGGGGAATACTACGAGCAGTACTTC
CAWRGPLRGEYYEQYF
>TRBJ2-1|TRBV2|NA|12|few
TGTGCCAGCAGCTCAATTTACAATGAGCAGTTCTTC
CASSSIYNEQFF
>TRBJ2-3|TRBV25-1|TRBD2|14|many
TGTGCCAGCAGTGAAGGGCGGGGGGGCCATACGCAGTATTTT
CASSEGRGGHTQYF
>TRBJ2-1|TRBV5-4|NA|13|NA
TGTGCCAGCAGCTTCGCAGGGGCGGATGAGCAGTTCTTC
CASSFAGADEQFF
>TRBJ2-7|TRBV2|NA|12|few
TGTGCCAGCTACCTAGATTCCTACGAGCAGTACTTC
CASYLDSYEQYF
>TRBJ1-2|TRBV5-6|NA|14|NA
TGTGCCAGCAGCGCACAGGGATTCAACTATGGCTACACCTTC
CASSAQGFNYGYTF
>TRBJ1-2|TRBV4-1|NA|14|NA
TGCGCCAGCAGCCAAGCTCCGGGGGCAGATGGCTACACCTTC
CASSQAPGADGYTF
>TRBJ2-3|TRBV5-1|NA|14|NA
TGCGCCAGCAGCTTGGGACTAGTCACAGATACGCAGTATTTT
CASSLGLVTDTQYF
>TRBJ2-5|TRBV4-1|NA|13|NA
TGCGCCAGCAGCCAACGTCGACGGGAGACCCAGTACTTC
CASSQRRRETQYF
>TRBJ2-1|TRBV5-1|TRBD1|15|once
TGCGCCAGCAGCTTAAGACAGGGGTCCTACAATGAGCAGTTCTTC
CASSLRQGSYNEQFF
>TRBJ2-1|TRBV25-1|NA|11|NA
TGTGCCAGCAGTGGTCACGATGAGCAGTTCTTC
CASSGHDEQFF
>TRBJ2-1|TRBV11-2|NA|11|NA
TGTGCCAGCAGCTTAACGCATGAGCAGTTCTTC
CASSLTHEQFF
>TRBJ2-7|TRBV11-2|NA|11|NA
TGTGCCAGCAGCTCGGACGTCGGGCAGTACTTC
CASSSDVGQYF
>TRBJ1-1|TRBV9|NA|12|NA
TGTGCCAGCAGCGTAGAGGGGGGGAAAGCTTCCTTT
CASSVEGGKASF
>TRBJ2-3|TRBV6-5|TRBD2|15|few
TGTGCCAGCAGATCGGGACTAGCGGAGACAGATACGCAGTATTTT
CASRSGLAETDTQYF
>TRBJ2-7|TRBV5-1|NA|13|NA
TGCGCCAGCAGCACGCCCGGCTCGTACGAGCAGTACTTC
CASSTPGSYEQYF
>TRBJ2-1|TRBV7-9|NA|14|NA
TGTGCCAGCAGCTTTGACGGGAGCAACAATGAGCAGTTCTTC
CASSFDGSNNEQFF
>TRBJ1-2|TRBV6-5|TRBD1|15|NA
TGTGCCAGCAGCCACACGGGACAGGGTATTGTTGGCTACACCTTC
CASSHTGQGIVGYTF
>TRBJ2-2|TRBV5-6|NA|17|NA
TGTGCCAGCAGCTTTAATCGGAGGGGGCTGAGGACCGGGGAGCTGTTTTTT
CASSFNRRGLRTGELFF